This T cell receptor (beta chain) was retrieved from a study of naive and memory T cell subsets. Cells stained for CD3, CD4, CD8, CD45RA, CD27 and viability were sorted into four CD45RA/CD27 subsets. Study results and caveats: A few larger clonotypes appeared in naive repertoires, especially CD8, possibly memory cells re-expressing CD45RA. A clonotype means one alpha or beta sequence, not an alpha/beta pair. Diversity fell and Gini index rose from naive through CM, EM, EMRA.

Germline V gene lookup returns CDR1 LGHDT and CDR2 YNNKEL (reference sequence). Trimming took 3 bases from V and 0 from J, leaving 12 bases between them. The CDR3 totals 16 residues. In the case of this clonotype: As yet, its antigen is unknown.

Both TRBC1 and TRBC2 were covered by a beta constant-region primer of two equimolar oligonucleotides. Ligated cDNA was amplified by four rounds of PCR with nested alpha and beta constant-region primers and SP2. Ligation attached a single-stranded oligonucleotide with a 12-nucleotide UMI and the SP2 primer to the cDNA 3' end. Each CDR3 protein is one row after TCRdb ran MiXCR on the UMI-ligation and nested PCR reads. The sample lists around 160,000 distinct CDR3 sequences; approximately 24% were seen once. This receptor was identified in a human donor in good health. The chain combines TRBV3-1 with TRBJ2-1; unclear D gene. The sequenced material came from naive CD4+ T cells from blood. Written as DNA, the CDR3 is TGTGCCAGCAGCCACCCCGGAGCCCGCTCCTACAATGAGCAGTTCTTC. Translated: CASSHPGARSYNEQFF.